A single sample is the source of the 20 T cell receptor beta chains below, sequenced in a study of shared clonotypes between healthy human individuals. TCRdb's copy holds only in-frame clones and misses some; the assay was immunoSEQ multiplex PCR. Here the sample spans 550,000 to 850,000 clones, 72% being singletons. The sequenced material came from memory CD4+ T cells sorted from blood. The subset was: CD45RA-negative fraction. All receptors come from a woman between 25 and 40 years old in good health.

V and J are TRBV7-9 and TRBJ2-7; D unclear. V was pared by 1 base and J by 0 bases, with 10 bases between. The CDR3 runs 15 residues. Germline V lookup: CDR1 SEHNR, CDR2 FQNEAQ (reference sequence). The CDR3 DNA reads as TGTGCCAGCAGCTTAGTGGGGTTAAGCTCCTACGAGCAGTACTTC. Translated: CASSLVGLSSYEQYF.

This chain uses TRBV29-1 with TRBJ1-4; 9 bases agree with TRBD1. Looked up from germline, CDR1 is SQVTM and CDR2 is ANQGSEA. Trimming removed 6 bases from V and 7 bases from J; junction bases left unmatched: 6. This CDR3 is 13 amino acids long. The CDR3 loop is CSVVLTGGEKLFF. The CDR3 DNA reads TGCAGCGTAGTACTGACAGGGGGTGAAAAACTGTTTTTT.

This clone was counted ten times or more. This CDR3 is CASWKGQGFRDTQYF. The CDR3 DNA is TGTGCCAGCTGGAAGGGGCAGGGGTTTCGGGATACGCAGTATTTT. The V call is TRBV6-5, the J call TRBJ2-3, with D tentatively TRBD1 (6 bases). The V gene's germline CDR1 is MNHEY and CDR2 SVGAGI. This CDR3 has 15 residues. The V and J ends lost 8 bases and 6 bases respectively, with 21 bases between them.

This clone appeared a single time. V is TRBV25-1 and J is TRBJ2-5; a possible D gene is TRBD1 (6 bases). The ends were cut back, 8 bases at V and 1 base at J, with 8 bases in the middle. The CDR3 contains 12 residues. Germline V gene sequence: CDR1 MGHDK, CDR2 SYGVNS. The CDR3 sequence is CASADSQETQYF. The CDR3 DNA reads TGTGCCAGCGCGGACAGCCAAGAGACCCAGTACTTC.

V and J are TRBV2 and TRBJ1-4, with D uncertain. The length of the CDR3 is 15 residues. Trimming removed 7 bases from V and 5 bases from J, with 17 bases in between. Germline assignment: CDR1 SNHLY and CDR2 FYNNEI. The CDR3 DNA is TGTGCCAGCACCTTAAGGTGGGCCCCAAATGAAAAACTGTTTTTT. It yields the protein CASTLRWAPNEKLFF.

Many counts were recorded for this clone. This sequence joins TRBV5-1 and TRBJ1-1; D possibly corresponds to TRBD1 (5 bases). V was pared by 6 bases and J by 0 bases, with 15 bases between. CDR1 SGHRS and CDR2 YFSETQ come from the germline V gene. This CDR3 region has 15 residues. The CDR3 bases are TGCGCCAGCACCGAAGGGGTGGGCCTGAACACTGAAGCTTTCTTT. It specifies CASTEGVGLNTEAFF.

The chain links TRBV4-1 to TRBJ1-2; D perhaps matches TRBD1 (6 bases). The length of the CDR3 is 14 residues. V was clipped by 1 base and J by 5 bases, with 11 bases between them. Germline CDR1 MGHRA, CDR2 YSYEKL. The CDR3 nucleotides read TGCGCCAGCAGCCAAGGCTTACAGGGATATGGCTACACCTTC. It encodes CASSQGLQGYGYTF.

This clone came up a few times. V is TRBV18 and J is TRBJ2-3; D not certain. CDR3 length: 17 residues. The germline V gene has CDR1 KGHSH and CDR2 LQKENI. V lost 6 bases and J 2 bases, leaving 21 bases between the germline ends. CDR3 loop: CASSPQGGLPHTDTQYF. The CDR3 coding sequence is TGTGCCAGCTCTCCCCAAGGTGGCCTTCCCCACACAGATACGCAGTATTTT.

The gene calls are TRBV7-9 and TRBJ2-7; D tentatively fits TRBD1 or TRBD2 (5 bases each). The germline V gene has CDR1 SEHNR and CDR2 FQNEAQ (reference sequence). Trimming took 2 bases from V and 0 from J, leaving 11 bases between them. The CDR3 length is 15 residues. The CDR3 is CASSLRDGTSYEQYF. In DNA, the CDR3 is TGTGCCAGCAGCTTAAGGGACGGGACCTCCTACGAGCAGTACTTC.

The CDR3 reads CASSLNGQGGETQYF. The CDR3 DNA reads as TGCGCCAGCAGCCTTAATGGACAGGGGGGAGAGACCCAGTACTTC. V is TRBV5-1 and J is TRBJ2-5; 10 bases are a match to TRBD1. Germline CDR1 is SGHRS and CDR2 is YFSETQ. This CDR3 has 15 amino acids. After removal of 4 bases from V and 4 bases from J, the junction contained 7 bases not matched to a gene.

As concerns this clone: A far larger clone is one base from this, pointing to a likely read error. This same CDR3 is encoded by further DNA sequences in the sample. V usage is TRBV7-2 and J usage is TRBJ1-2; D is undetermined. V dropped 1 base and J dropped 0 bases, with 3 bases sitting between them. Germline CDR1 is SGHTA and CDR2 is FQGNSA. The CDR3 length is 13 residues. The CDR3 region is CASSLGTNYGYTF. DNA for the CDR3: TGTGCCAGCAGCTTAGGGACTAACTATGGCTACACCTTC.

This sequence joins TRBV7-9 and TRBJ1-2, with unresolved D. CDR1 is SEHNR, CDR2 FQNEAQ, per germline (reference sequence). The V and J ends lost 1 base and 6 bases respectively, with 12 bases between them. This CDR3 is built from 14 residues. CDR3: CASSLDPLLDGYTF. The CDR3 DNA follows: TGTGCCAGCAGCTTAGATCCGTTACTCGATGGCTACACCTTC.

The chain employs TRBV4-2 and TRBJ2-5; 7 nucleotides match TRBD2. This CDR3 comprises 17 residues. After removal of 0 bases from V and 0 bases from J, the junction contained 7 bases not matched to a gene. Germline CDR1 LGHNA, CDR2 YNFKEQ. CDR3 in DNA: TGTGCCAGCAGCCAAGAAGATAGGACTAGGAACCAAGAGACCCAGTACTTC. Residues: CASSQEDRTRNQETQYF.

A single count supports this clone. This CDR3 is also generated by other DNA sequences in the sample. J is TRBJ1-2 and V is TRBV28, with D unresolved. The germline V and J ends were trimmed by 4 bases and 5 bases, with 11 bases remaining between them. The germline CDR1 and CDR2 sequences are MDHEN and SYDVKM. The CDR3 has 13 residues. In DNA, the CDR3 is TGTGCCAGCAGTTCAGAGACTGTATATGGCTACACCTTC. Amino acids: CASSSETVYGYTF.

A single count supports this clone. The chain links TRBV15 to TRBJ2-6, with TRBD2 matching 9 bases. This CDR3 spans 17 amino acids. The junction had 5 bases not matched to a gene; V was cut back by 3 bases and J by 2 bases. From germline, CDR1 is LNHNV and CDR2 YYDKDF (reference sequence). CDR3 DNA sequence: TGTGCCACCAGCAGCCCGGGACTAGCAACTGGGGCCAACGTCCTGACTTTC. Protein product: CATSSPGLATGANVLTF.

This clone has only one observation. The gene calls are TRBV7-9 and TRBJ2-6; 12 nucleotides agree with TRBD2. The CDR3 has 17 amino acids. V was clipped by 5 bases and J by 2 bases; unmatched bases: 4. In germline, CDR1 is SEHNR, CDR2 FQNEAQ (reference sequence). In nucleotides, the CDR3 is TGTGCCAGCAGCACCCCTAGCGGGAGGGCTGGGGCCAACGTCCTGACTTTC. Translated, it gives CASSTPSGRAGANVLTF.

In this sample, this clone turned up once. The gene calls are TRBV11-3 and TRBJ2-5; 10 bases fit TRBD2. J gave up 5 bases and V 1 base, and 10 bases lay outside the gene matches. CDR3 length equals 17 residues. CDR1 is SGHNT and CDR2 is YENEEA in the germline V gene. CDR3: CASSLGGASGSLETQYF. The CDR3 DNA reads as TGTGCCAGCAGCTTAGGGGGGGCTAGCGGGAGTTTGGAGACCCAGTACTTC.

This clone has a handful of counts. This probably arose from a read error, given a far larger clone one base away. At the DNA level, this CDR3 is encoded by other sequences in the same sample as well. J is TRBJ2-4 and V is TRBV4-1, with D perhaps matching TRBD1 (5 bases). V was shortened by 0 bases and J by 9 bases, with 12 bases between the two germline ends. The CDR3 is made up of 14 amino acids. CDR1 and CDR2 from the germline V gene are MGHRA and YSYEKL. CDR3 region: CASSQDRASGIQYF. The CDR3 DNA follows: TGCGCCAGCAGCCAAGACAGGGCTTCGGGCATTCAGTACTTC.

The chain couples TRBV7-9 to TRBJ2-3; TRBD1 is a possible D gene (6 bases). In germline, CDR1 is SEHNR, CDR2 FQNEAQ (reference sequence). The CDR3 loop spans 13 amino acids. Trimming shortened V by 7 bases and J by 1 base, and 9 bases separated the two germline ends. CDR3 sequence reads: CASTQGGTDTQYF. CDR3 DNA sequence: TGTGCCAGCACACAGGGAGGCACAGATACGCAGTATTTT. Filled out from reference TRBV7-9 and TRBJ2-3, the complete variable domain reads DTGVSQNPRHKITKRGQNVTFRCDPISEHNRLYWYRQTLGQGPEFLTYFQNEAQLEKSRLLSDRFSAERPKGSFSTLEIQRTEQGDSAMYLCASTQGGTDTQYFGPGTRLTVL.

The sample holds one count of this clone. This rearrangement joins TRBV7-2 to TRBJ1-2; unclear D gene. Germline V gives CDR1 SGHTA, CDR2 FQGNSA. There are 15 residues in the CDR3. V dropped 1 base and J dropped 9 bases, with 18 bases sitting between them. The CDR3 loop reads CASSLGRAYDGSYTF. The DNA for the CDR3 is TGTGCCAGCAGCTTAGGACGTGCATACGACGGGAGCTACACCTTC. Supplemented by reference TRBV7-2 and TRBJ1-2, the full variable domain reads GAGVSQSPSNKVTEKGKDVELRCDPISGHTALYWYRQSLGQGLEFLIYFQGNSAPDKSGLPSDRFSAERTGGSVSTLTIQRTQQEDSAVYLCASSLGRAYDGSYTFGSGTRLTVV.